The 3 T cell receptor beta chains below come from one sample, sequenced in a study of T-cell memory formation after mild COVID-19. MiXCR, applied by TCRdb to the 5' RACE reads, yields one record per CDR3 protein. The sample has around 430,000 distinct CDR3 sequences, 15% to 20% seen once. Sequenced input: PBMCs or a T cell subset sorted from them (not recorded which). The receptor set was obtained from a man aged 18-30 years who had mild COVID-19 (a few samples of this study predate the infection). Cell type and time point are not known.

This clonotype occurred a few times. The chain employs TRBV28 and TRBJ2-5; 10 positions agree with TRBD1. Germline V gene sequence: CDR1 MDHEN, CDR2 SYDVKM. CDR3 length equals 15 residues. The trim removed 5 bases at V and 5 bases at J, leaving 8 bases unmatched. CDR3 nucleotides: TGTGCCAGCAGTCCGCAGGGACAGGGGATCGAGACCCAGTACTTC. Amino acid sequence: CASSPQGQGIETQYF. Full variable domain (missing parts from reference TRBV28 and TRBJ2-5): DVKVTQSSRYLVKRTGEKVFLECVQDMDHENMFWYRQDPGLGLRLIYFSYDVKMKEKGDIPEGYSVSREKKERFSLILESASTNQTSMYLCASSPQGQGIETQYFGPGTRLLVL.

This clonotype has a handful of counts. The V call is TRBV19, the J call TRBJ1-1; D possibly corresponds to TRBD1 (5 bases). The CDR3 sequence is 13 residues long. Germline V gives CDR1 LNHDA, CDR2 SQIVND (reference sequence). The V end was cut by 3 bases, the J end by 5 bases, with 10 bases between. This CDR3 reads CASSIQGGTEAFF. The DNA of the CDR3 is TGTGCCAGTAGTATCCAGGGTGGTACTGAAGCTTTCTTT.

The sample holds a few counts of this clonotype. This chain joins TRBV12-3 or TRBV12-4 and TRBJ2-5; TRBD1 matches 12 bases. The ends lost 6 bases at V and 6 bases at J; junction bases unmatched: 11. The CDR3 length is 16 residues. CDR3 sequence: CASRITGTGGIKTQYF. The CDR3 region has the DNA TGTGCCAGCAGGATCACCGGGACAGGGGGCATAAAGACCCAGTACTTC.